This T cell receptor beta chain was identified during a study of blood T cell repertoires in COVID-19. Study background: Acute and convalescent COVID-19 samples came from the United States, Italy and Spain.

One Seattle source followed patients from active infection through their disease course. Authors' methods: Amplification of reference gene primers was used by the study to estimate nucleated cell counts. The assay was immunoSEQ multiplex PCR, and TCRdb's table has in-frame clones only and misses some. V and J calls and clone size are given by that table; D and trimming were obtained from the DNA. The sample comprises about 60,000 clones, roughly 83% of which are singletons, and roughly 10% rests with the top ten. This clone occurred a few times. The CDR3 consists of 17 residues. Germline CDR1 is KGHSH and CDR2 is LQKENI. The V end lost 2 bases, the J end lost 0 bases, and 14 bases lay between the germline ends.

Sequencing used peripheral blood. This clonotype was obtained from a young man with COVID-19, enrolled during active disease. The chain uses TRBV18 and TRBJ2-1; D possibly corresponds to TRBD2 (5 bases). For the CDR3, the DNA is TGTGCCAGCTCACCAAGGCGTAGCGTTAGCTCCTACAATGAGCAGTTCTTC. Its translation is CASSPRRSVSSYNEQFF.